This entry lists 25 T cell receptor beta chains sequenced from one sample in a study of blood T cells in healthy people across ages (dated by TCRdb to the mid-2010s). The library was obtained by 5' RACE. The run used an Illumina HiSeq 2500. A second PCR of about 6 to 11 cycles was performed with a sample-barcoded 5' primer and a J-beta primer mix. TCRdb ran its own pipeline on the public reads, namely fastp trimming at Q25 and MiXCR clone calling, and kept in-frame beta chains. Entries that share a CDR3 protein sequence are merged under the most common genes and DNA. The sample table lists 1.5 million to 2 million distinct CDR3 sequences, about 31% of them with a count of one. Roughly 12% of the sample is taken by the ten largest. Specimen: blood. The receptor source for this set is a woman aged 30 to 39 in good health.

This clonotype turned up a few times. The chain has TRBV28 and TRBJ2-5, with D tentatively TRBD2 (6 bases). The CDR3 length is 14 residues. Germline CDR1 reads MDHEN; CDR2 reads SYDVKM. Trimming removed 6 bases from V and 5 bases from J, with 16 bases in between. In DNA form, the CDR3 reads TGTGCCAGCAGATTAAGACTAGTAGAGGAGACCCAGTACTTC. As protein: CASRLRLVEETQYF.

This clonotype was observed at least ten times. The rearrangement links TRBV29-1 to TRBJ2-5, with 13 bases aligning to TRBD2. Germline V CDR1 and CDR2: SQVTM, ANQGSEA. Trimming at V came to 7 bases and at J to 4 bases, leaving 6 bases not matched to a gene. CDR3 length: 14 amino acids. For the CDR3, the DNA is TGCAGCGCCGGGACTAGCGGGACGGGAGAGACCCAGTACTTC. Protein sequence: CSAGTSGTGETQYF.

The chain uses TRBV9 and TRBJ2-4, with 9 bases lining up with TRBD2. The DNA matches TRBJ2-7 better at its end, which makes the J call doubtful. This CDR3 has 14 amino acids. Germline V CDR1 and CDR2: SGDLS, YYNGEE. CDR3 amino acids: CASSGPGLASEQYF. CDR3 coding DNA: TGTGCCAGCAGCGGACCGGGACTAGCTTCCGAGCAGTACTTC.

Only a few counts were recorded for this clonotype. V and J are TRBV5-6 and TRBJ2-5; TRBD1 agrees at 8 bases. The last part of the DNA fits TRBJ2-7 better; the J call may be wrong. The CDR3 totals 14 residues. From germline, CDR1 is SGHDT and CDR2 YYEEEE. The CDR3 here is CASSFGQGGTEQYF. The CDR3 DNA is TGTGCCAGCAGCTTCGGACAGGGTGGGACCGAGCAGTACTTC.

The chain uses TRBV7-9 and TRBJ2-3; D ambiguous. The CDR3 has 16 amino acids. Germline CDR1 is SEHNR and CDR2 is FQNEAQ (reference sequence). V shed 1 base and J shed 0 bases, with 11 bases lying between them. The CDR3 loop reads CASSLVWYSSTDTQYF. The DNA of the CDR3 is TGTGCCAGCAGCTTAGTATGGTATTCCAGCACAGATACGCAGTATTTT.

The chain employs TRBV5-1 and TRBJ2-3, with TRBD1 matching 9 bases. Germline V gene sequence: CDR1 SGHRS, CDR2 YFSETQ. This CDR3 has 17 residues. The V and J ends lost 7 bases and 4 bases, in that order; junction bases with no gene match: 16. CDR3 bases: TGCGCCAGCCGCCCCCCTGATTGGACAGGGGTCGCAGATACGCAGTATTTT. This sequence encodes CASRPPDWTGVADTQYF.

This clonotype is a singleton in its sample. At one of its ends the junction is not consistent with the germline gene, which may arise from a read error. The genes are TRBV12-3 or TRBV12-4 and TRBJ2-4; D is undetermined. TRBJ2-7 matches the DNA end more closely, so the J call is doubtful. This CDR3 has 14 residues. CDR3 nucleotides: TGTGCCGGCAGTTCTGGCAGTTTTCGTCTCGAGCAGTACTTC. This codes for CAGSSGSFRLEQYF.

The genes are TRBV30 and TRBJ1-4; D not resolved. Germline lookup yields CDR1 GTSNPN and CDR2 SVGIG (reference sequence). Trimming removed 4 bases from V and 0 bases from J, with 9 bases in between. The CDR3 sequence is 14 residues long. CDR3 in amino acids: CAWNGGTTNEKLFF. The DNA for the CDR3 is TGTGCCTGGAACGGTGGAACAACTAATGAAAAACTGTTTTTT.

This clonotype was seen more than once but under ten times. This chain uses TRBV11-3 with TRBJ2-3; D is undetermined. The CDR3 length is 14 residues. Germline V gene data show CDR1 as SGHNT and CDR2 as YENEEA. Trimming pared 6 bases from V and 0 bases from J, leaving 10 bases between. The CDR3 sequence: CASSESLSTDTQYF. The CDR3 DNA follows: TGTGCCAGCAGTGAGAGTCTCAGCACAGATACGCAGTATTTT.

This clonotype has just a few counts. The CDR3 is CASSRRTGGNSNQPQHF. CDR3 coding DNA: TGTGCCAGCAGCCGGAGGACAGGGGGCAATAGCAATCAGCCCCAGCATTTT. The V and J genes are TRBV7-9 and TRBJ1-5; 11 bases fit TRBD1. Germline V CDR1 and CDR2: SEHNR, FQNEAQ (reference sequence). This CDR3 has 17 amino acids. The junction had 6 bases not matched to a gene; V was cut back by 5 bases and J by 0 bases.

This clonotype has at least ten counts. The CDR3 nucleotides read TGCGCGTCCGCCCAAGCACGATCCGGAGCCTACGAGCAGTACTTC. This codes for CASAQARSGAYEQYF. V usage is TRBV4-1 and J usage is TRBJ2-7; the D is unclear. Germline CDR1 is MGHRA and CDR2 is YSYEKL. This CDR3 is built from 15 residues.

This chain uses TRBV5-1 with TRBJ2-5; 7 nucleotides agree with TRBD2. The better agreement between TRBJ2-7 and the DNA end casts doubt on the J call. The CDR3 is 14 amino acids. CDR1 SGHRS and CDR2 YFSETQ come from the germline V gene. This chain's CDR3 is CASSLDVAGGEQYF. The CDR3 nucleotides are TGCGCCAGCAGCTTGGATGTAGCGGGCGGCGAGCAGTACTTC.

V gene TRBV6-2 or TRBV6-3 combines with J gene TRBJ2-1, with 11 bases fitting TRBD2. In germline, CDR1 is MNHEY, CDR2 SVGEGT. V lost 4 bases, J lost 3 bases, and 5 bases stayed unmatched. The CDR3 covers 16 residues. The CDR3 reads CASSSALAGDYNEQFF. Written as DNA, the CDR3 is TGTGCCAGCAGTTCGGCACTAGCGGGAGACTACAATGAGCAGTTCTTC.

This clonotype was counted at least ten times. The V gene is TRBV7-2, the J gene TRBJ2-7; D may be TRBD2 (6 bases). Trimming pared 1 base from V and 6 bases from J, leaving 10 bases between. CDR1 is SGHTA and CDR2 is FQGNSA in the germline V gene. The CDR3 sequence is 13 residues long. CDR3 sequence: CASSLEAGFEQYF. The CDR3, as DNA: TGTGCCAGCAGCTTAGAGGCGGGGTTCGAGCAGTACTTC.

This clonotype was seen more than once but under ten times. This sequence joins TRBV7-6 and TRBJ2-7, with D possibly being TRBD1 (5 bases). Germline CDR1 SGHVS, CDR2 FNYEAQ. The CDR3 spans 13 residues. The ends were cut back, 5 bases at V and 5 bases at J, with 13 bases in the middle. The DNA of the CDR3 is TGTGCCAGCAGCGGGTGGATAGGGGACGAGCAGTACTTC. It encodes CASSGWIGDEQYF.

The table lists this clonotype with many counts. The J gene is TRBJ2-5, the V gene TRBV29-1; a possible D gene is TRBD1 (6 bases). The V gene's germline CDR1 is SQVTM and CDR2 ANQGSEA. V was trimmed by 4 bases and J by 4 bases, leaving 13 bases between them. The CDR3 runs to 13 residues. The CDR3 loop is CSVGKDSRETQYF. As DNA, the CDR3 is TGCAGCGTTGGAAAGGACAGCCGAGAGACCCAGTACTTC.

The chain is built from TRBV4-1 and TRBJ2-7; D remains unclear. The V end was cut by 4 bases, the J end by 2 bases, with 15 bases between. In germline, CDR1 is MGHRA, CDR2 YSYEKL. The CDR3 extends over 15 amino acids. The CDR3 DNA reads TGCGCCAGCAGCCTCCAGACTGACTCTACCTACGAGCAGTACTTC. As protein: CASSLQTDSTYEQYF.

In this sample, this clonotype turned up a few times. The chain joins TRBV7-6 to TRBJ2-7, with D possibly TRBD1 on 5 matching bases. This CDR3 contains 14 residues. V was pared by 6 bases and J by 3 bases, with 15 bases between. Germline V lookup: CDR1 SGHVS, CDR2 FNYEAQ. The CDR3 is CASSPNGHLYEQYF. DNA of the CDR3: TGTGCCAGCAGTCCCAACGGACACCTCTACGAGCAGTACTTC. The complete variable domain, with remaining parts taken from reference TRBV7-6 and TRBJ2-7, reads GAGVSQSPRYKVTKRGQDVALRCDPISGHVSLYWYRQALGQGPEFLTYFNYEAQQDKSGLPNDRFSAERPEGSISTLTIQRTEQRDSAMYRCASSPNGHLYEQYFGPGTRLTVT.

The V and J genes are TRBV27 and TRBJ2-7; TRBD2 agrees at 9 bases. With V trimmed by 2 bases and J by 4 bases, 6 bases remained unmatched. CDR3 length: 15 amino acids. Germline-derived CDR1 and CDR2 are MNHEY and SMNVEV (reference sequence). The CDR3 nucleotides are TGTGCCAGCAGTTTAGGCGCGGGGGGGCATTACGAGCAGTACTTC. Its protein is CASSLGAGGHYEQYF.

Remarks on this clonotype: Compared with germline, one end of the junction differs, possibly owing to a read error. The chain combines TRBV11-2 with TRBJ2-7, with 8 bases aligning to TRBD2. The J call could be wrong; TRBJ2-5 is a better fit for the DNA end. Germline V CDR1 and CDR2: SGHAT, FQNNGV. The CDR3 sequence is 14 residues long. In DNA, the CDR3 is TGCGCCAGCAGCGGGGGACTGGGGAAAGAGACCCAGTACTTC. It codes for CASSGGLGKETQYF.

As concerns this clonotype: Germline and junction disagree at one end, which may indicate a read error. In DNA, the CDR3 is TGTGCCATCAGCGCCAGGGACAGGAGCTCCTACGAGCAGTACTTC. Amino acids: CAISARDRSSYEQYF. The J gene is TRBJ2-7, the V gene TRBV9; 8 bases map to TRBD1. This CDR3 contains 15 residues. Germline V gives CDR1 SGDLS, CDR2 YYNGEE.

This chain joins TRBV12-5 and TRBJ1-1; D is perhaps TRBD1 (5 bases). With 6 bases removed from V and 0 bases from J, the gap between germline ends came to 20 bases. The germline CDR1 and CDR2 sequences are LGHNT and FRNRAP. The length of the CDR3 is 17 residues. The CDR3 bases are TGTGCTAGTGGAAAAGCCGGGACGGGGAATCTGAACACTGAAGCTTTCTTT. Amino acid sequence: CASGKAGTGNLNTEAFF.

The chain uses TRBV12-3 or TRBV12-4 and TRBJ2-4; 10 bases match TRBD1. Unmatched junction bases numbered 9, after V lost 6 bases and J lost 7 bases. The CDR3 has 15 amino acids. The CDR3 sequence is CASSIALDRGNIQYF. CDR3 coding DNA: TGTGCCAGCAGCATAGCCCTGGACAGGGGGAACATTCAGTACTTC.

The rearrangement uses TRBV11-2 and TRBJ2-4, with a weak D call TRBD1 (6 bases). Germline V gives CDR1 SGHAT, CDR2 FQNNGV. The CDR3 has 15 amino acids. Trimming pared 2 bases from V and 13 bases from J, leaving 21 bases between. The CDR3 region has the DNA TGTGCCAGCAGCTTAATGGTGGCAGGGGCTAATCGGCAGTACTTC. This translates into CASSLMVAGANRQYF.

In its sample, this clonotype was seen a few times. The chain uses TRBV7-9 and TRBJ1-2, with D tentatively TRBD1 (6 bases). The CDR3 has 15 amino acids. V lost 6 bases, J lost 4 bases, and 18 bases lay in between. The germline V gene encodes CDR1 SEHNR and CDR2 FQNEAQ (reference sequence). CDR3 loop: CASRDPQGNIYGYTF. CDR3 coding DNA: TGTGCCAGCAGGGATCCGCAGGGGAACATCTATGGCTACACCTTC. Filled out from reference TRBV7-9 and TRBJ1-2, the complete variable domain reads DTGVSQNPRHKITKRGQNVTFRCDPISEHNRLYWYRQTLGQGPEFLTYFQNEAQLEKSRLLSDRFSAERPKGSFSTLEIQRTEQGDSAMYLCASRDPQGNIYGYTFGSGTRLTVV.